The TCR beta chain under discussion was sequenced for a study of T cell responses to AZD1222 COVID-19 vaccine. Remarks on this clone: Its specificity is unknown. An end of the junction does not agree with germline; a read error may underlie this.

Some clones are missing from TCRdb's copy, which holds only in-frame ones; the method was immunoSEQ multiplex PCR. The repertoire holds fewer than 150,000 clones, with under 90% as singletons. Study results and limitations: The reported proportion of spike-specific TCRs targeting unmutated variant regions was nearly half. Repertoires were collected only later (after the peak T cell response had occurred). Clonal diversity was possibly underestimated, and the donors were mostly white British, with more females.

Per germline, CDR1 SSHAT and CDR2 FNYEAQ (reference sequence). The CDR3 is 17 residues long. The V and J genes are TRBV7-7 and TRBJ2-2, with TRBD1 matching over 10 bases. This clonotype was obtained from an adult in good health. The specimen was peripheral blood, collected on day 0 of AZD1222 vaccination. CDR3: CASSLRTGGPNTGELFF. CDR3 bases: TGTGCTAGCAGCTTAAGGACAGGGGGACCGAACACCGGGGAGCTGTTTTTT.